One T cell receptor beta chain is described in this entry. The sample belongs to a study of blood T cell repertoires in COVID-19. Study at large: Acute and convalescent COVID-19 specimens originated in the United States, Italy and Spain. Sources were T cells, B-cell-depleted T cells, or PBMCs; the material itself was cDNA or gDNA.

Germline trimming cut 4 bases from V and 6 bases from J; bases unmatched to any gene: 9. In germline, CDR1 is SGDLS, CDR2 YYNGEE. This CDR3 spans 15 amino acids. The protocol was immunoSEQ multiplex PCR, while the TCRdb copy is restricted to in-frame clones and leaves out a portion. This sample has 120,000 or so clones; around 80% occur once, and the top ten carry about 6.3%. V gene TRBV9 combines with J gene TRBJ2-3; the match to TRBD2 covers 9 bases. This clonotype was sampled from a man at least 80 years old with active or convalescent COVID-19. The sequencing sample was made of peripheral blood. In nucleotides, the CDR3 is TGTGCCAGCAGCAGGGGACTAGCTATAGTGGATACGCAGTATTTT. It is translated as CASSRGLAIVDTQYF.